The clone carrying this T cell receptor (beta chain) turned up a few times. Its specificity is not known. This CDR3 spans 14 amino acids. Germline CDR1 is LGHNA and CDR2 is YSLEER. V trimming: 4 bases; J trimming: 3 bases; junction bases outside the gene matches: 3. The sample originates from a study of identical twins. Findings and caveats of the study: An excess of low generation probability was shown by twin-shared out-of-frame alpha sequences.

Each CDR3 protein gets one entry after TCRdb re-called the 5' RACE reads with MiXCR. The sample yields about 660,000 distinct CDR3 sequences, 8.5% to 9% seen once. These records were also assigned to another study, of yellow fever vaccine responses in identical twins.

V and J are TRBV4-3 and TRBJ2-1, with 7 positions matching TRBD2. This TCR came from a young woman in good health. The sequenced sample was PBMCs. In nucleotides, the CDR3 is TGCGCCAGCAGCCCCTGGACTAGCTACAATGAGCAGTTCTTC. It encodes CASSPWTSYNEQFF.